The 23 T cell receptor beta chains in this list originate from one sample, sequenced in a study of cytomegalovirus exposure and HLA in healthy donors. The PCR employed 60 Vbeta primers together with 13 Jbeta primers. TCRdb's copy holds only in-frame clones and misses some; the assay was immunoSEQ multiplex PCR. The sample yields about 170,000 clones, under 80% seen once. The specimen sequenced was PBMCs. The receptor set was obtained from a woman between 45 and 65 years old in good health and CMV-seropositive.

The sample holds one count of this clone. This chain uses TRBV27 with TRBJ2-7; 8 bases align to TRBD1. Germline CDR1 is MNHEY and CDR2 is SMNVEV (reference sequence). The V and J ends lost 5 bases and 3 bases, in that order; junction bases with no gene match: 3. The CDR3 is 13 residues long. Here the CDR3 DNA reads TGTGCCAGCAGTCCCGGGACAGGCTACGAGCAGTACTTC. The encoded protein is CASSPGTGYEQYF.

The V gene is TRBV5-1, the J gene TRBJ2-1; 7 bases align to TRBD1. The CDR3 has 15 amino acids. In germline, CDR1 is SGHRS, CDR2 YFSETQ. Losses at the gene ends were 4 bases for V and 6 bases for J; bases not matched to a gene: 10. DNA for the CDR3: TGCGCCAGCAGCCCGCGGACAGGCACCGGCAATGAGCAGTTCTTC. Encoded protein: CASSPRTGTGNEQFF.

The chain joins TRBV6-5 to TRBJ2-7; 7 bases are a match to TRBD1. Trimming cost V 4 bases and J 3 bases; bases outside gene matches: 9. The length of the CDR3 is 15 residues. Germline V gene data show CDR1 as MNHEY and CDR2 as SVGAGI. CDR3 loop: CASSSRQGRGYEQYF. In DNA form, the CDR3 reads TGTGCCAGCAGTTCTCGACAGGGAAGGGGCTACGAGCAGTACTTC.

The chain combines TRBV7-2 with TRBJ1-4; 7 bases align to TRBD1. Germline V gene data show CDR1 as SGHTA and CDR2 as FQGNSA. V lost 6 bases to trimming and J lost 7 bases; unmatched junction nucleotides: 5. This CDR3 spans 13 amino acids. The CDR3 is CASSWTGFEKLFF. The CDR3 DNA reads as TGTGCCAGCAGTTGGACAGGTTTTGAAAAACTGTTTTTT.

A few counts support this clone. V gene TRBV2 combines with J gene TRBJ1-6, with 7 bases lining up with TRBD1. The CDR3 totals 18 residues. The V segment lost 2 bases and the J segment 6 bases; nucleotides outside the gene matches: 13. CDR1 is SNHLY, CDR2 FYNNEI, per germline. The CDR3 DNA is TGTGCCAGCAGTGAAATGACCGGGACAGCCGATATTAATTCACCCCTCCACTTT. It encodes CASSEMTGTADINSPLHF. The variable domain in full, completed from reference TRBV2 and TRBJ1-6, reads EPEVTQTPSHQVTQMGQEVILRCVPISNHLYFYWYRQILGQKVEFLVSFYNNEISEKSEIFDDQFSVERPDGSNFTLKIRSTKLEDSAMYFCASSEMTGTADINSPLHFGNGTRLTVT.

The chain carries TRBV29-1 and TRBJ2-2; D unresolved. Germline V gene sequence: CDR1 SQVTM, CDR2 ANQGSEA. CDR3 length equals 12 residues. With 2 bases removed from V and 8 bases from J, the gap between germline ends came to 9 bases. The CDR3: CSVELIQGELFF. The DNA for the CDR3 is TGCAGCGTTGAACTAATACAGGGGGAGCTGTTTTTT.

This sequence joins TRBV7-3 and TRBJ1-6; a possible D gene is TRBD1 (6 bases). Trimming cost V 5 bases and J 10 bases, with 15 bases left between them. CDR3 size: 14 residues. In germline, CDR1 is SGHTA, CDR2 FQGTGA. This chain's CDR3 is CASSRDRLGSPLHF. CDR3 bases: TGTGCCAGCAGCCGAGACAGGTTGGGGTCACCCCTCCACTTT. The full variable domain, its missing parts supplied by reference TRBV7-3 and TRBJ1-6, is GAGVSQTPSNKVTEKGKYVELRCDPISGHTALYWYRQSLGQGPEFLIYFQGTGAADDSGLPNDRFFAVRPEGSVSTLKIQRTERGDSAVYLCASSRDRLGSPLHFGNGTRLTVT.

J is TRBJ2-7 and V is TRBV19, with D possibly TRBD2 on 7 matching bases. The CDR3 is 16 amino acids. V was trimmed by 5 bases and J by 4 bases, leaving 21 bases between them. Germline V lookup: CDR1 LNHDA, CDR2 SQIVND (reference sequence). The DNA for the CDR3 is TGTGCCAGTAGTCCCCGTTCACGAGGGGGGGGATACGAGCAGTACTTC. As protein: CASSPRSRGGGYEQYF. Using reference TRBV19 and TRBJ2-7 for the parts outside the CDR3, the full variable domain is DGGITQSPKYLFRKEGQNVTLSCEQNLNHDAMYWYRQDPGQGLRLIYYSQIVNDFQKGDIAEGYSVSREKKESFPLTVTSAQKNPTAFYLCASSPRSRGGGYEQYFGPGTRLTVT.

The rearrangement uses TRBV25-1 and TRBJ1-1, with D uncertain. The germline gives CDR1 MGHDK, CDR2 SYGVNS. Trimming left V 4 bases short and J 1 base short, with 10 bases between. CDR3 length: 14 residues. DNA of the CDR3: TGTGCCAGCAGTGCCCCCCGTCCGAACACTGAAGCTTTCTTT. This gives the protein CASSAPRPNTEAFF.

The V call is TRBV19, the J call TRBJ1-2; 12 bases map to TRBD1. CDR1 and CDR2 from the germline V gene are LNHDA and SQIVND (reference sequence). V lost 10 bases, J lost 8 bases, and 8 bases stayed unmatched. This CDR3 region has 13 residues. This chain's CDR3 is CATRDRGQGGYTF. In DNA, the CDR3 is TGTGCCACACGGGACAGGGGGCAGGGGGGCTACACCTTC.

The chain joins TRBV15 to TRBJ2-1, with D maybe TRBD1 (5 bases). CDR3 length: 16 residues. Trimming took 0 bases from V and 0 from J, leaving 9 bases between them. The V gene's germline CDR1 is LNHNV and CDR2 YYDKDF (reference sequence). This CDR3 reads CATSRDGAYSYNEQFF. CDR3 sequence (DNA): TGTGCCACCAGCAGAGATGGGGCCTACTCCTACAATGAGCAGTTCTTC.

This chain links TRBV5-4 with TRBJ2-5; the match to TRBD1 covers 10 bases. The J segment lost 7 bases and the V segment lost 4 bases, leaving 7 bases of the junction unmatched. CDR3 length: 14 amino acids. Germline CDR1 SGHNT, CDR2 YYREEE (reference sequence). The CDR3 nucleotides read TGTGCCAGCAGCCCCGGGACAGGGGAACTGACCCAGTACTTC. Its translation is CASSPGTGELTQYF. The full variable domain, in which reference TRBV5-4 and TRBJ2-5 provide the parts outside the CDR3, is ETGVTQSPTHLIKTRGQQVTLRCSSQSGHNTVSWYQQALGQGPQFIFQYYREEENGRGNFPPRFSGLQFPNYSSELNVNALELDDSALYLCASSPGTGELTQYFGPGTRLLVL.

The chain recombines TRBV4-1 with TRBJ2-3; no firm D call. The V end was cut by 6 bases, the J end by 2 bases, with 18 bases between. CDR1 is MGHRA and CDR2 is YSYEKL in the germline V gene. The CDR3 length is 16 residues. CDR3 nucleotides: TGCGCCAGCAGTCTCGAGCTGGCGGTAACCACAGATACGCAGTATTTT. Amino acid sequence: CASSLELAVTTDTQYF.

The V and J genes are TRBV9 and TRBJ1-3, with a possible D match to TRBD1 (6 bases). The CDR3 totals 13 residues. V was clipped by 4 bases and J by 8 bases, with 13 bases between them. Germline V gene sequence: CDR1 SGDLS, CDR2 YYNGEE. For the CDR3, the DNA is TGTGCCAGCAGCCCACCAGGGGCTTACACCATATATTTT. It codes for CASSPPGAYTIYF. The full variable domain, rest sourced from reference TRBV9 and TRBJ1-3, is DSGVTQTPKHLITATGQRVTLRCSPRSGDLSVYWYQQSLDQGLQFLIQYYNGEERAKGNILERFSAQQFPDLHSELNLSSLELGDSALYFCASSPPGAYTIYFGEGSWLTVV.

There are a few counts of this clone. V is TRBV5-4 and J is TRBJ2-1; D possibly corresponds to TRBD1 (6 bases). In germline, CDR1 is SGHNT, CDR2 YYREEE (reference sequence). Trimming took off 3 bases at V and 2 bases at J, with 12 bases between the two ends. The CDR3 is 15 residues long. CDR3: CASSSGGFAYNEQFF. The CDR3 DNA reads as TGTGCCAGCAGCTCTGGGGGCTTCGCCTACAATGAGCAGTTCTTC.

The sample holds a few counts of this clone. The chain employs TRBV25-1 and TRBJ2-7; 9 bases agree with TRBD1. The CDR3 extends over 13 amino acids. From germline, CDR1 is MGHDK and CDR2 SYGVNS. V was pared by 8 bases and J by 2 bases, with 4 bases of the junction left unmatched. The CDR3 loop is CASGDRAAYEQYF. DNA for the CDR3: TGTGCCAGCGGGGACAGGGCCGCCTACGAGCAGTACTTC.

The J gene is TRBJ2-3, the V gene TRBV13; 8 bases are a match to TRBD2. The CDR3 loop spans 16 amino acids. V was pared by 2 bases and J by 1 base, with 5 bases of the junction left unmatched. Germline assignment: CDR1 PRHDT and CDR2 FYEKMQ (reference sequence). CDR3 region: CASSLSTSARTDTQYF. In nucleotides, the CDR3 is TGTGCCAGCAGCTTATCGACTAGCGCCCGCACAGATACGCAGTATTTT.

This chain links TRBV7-9 with TRBJ1-1; TRBD1 agrees at 8 bases. The germline V gene has CDR1 SEHNR and CDR2 FQNEAQ (reference sequence). The CDR3 contains 12 residues. Trimming at V came to 10 bases and at J to 1 base, leaving 2 bases not matched to a gene. For the CDR3, the DNA is TGTGCCACAACAGGGGGGAACACTGAAGCTTTCTTT. It codes for CATTGGNTEAFF.

The chain has TRBV11-1 and TRBJ2-1, with 9 bases identical to TRBD2. After removal of 3 bases from V and 7 bases from J, the junction contained 10 bases not matched to a gene. This CDR3 has 16 amino acids. Germline assignment: CDR1 SGHAT and CDR2 FQDESV (reference sequence). The CDR3 sequence: CASSFKSGGTFNEQFF. CDR3 nucleotides: TGTGCCAGCAGCTTTAAAAGCGGGGGGACCTTTAATGAGCAGTTCTTC.

This clone was detected only a few times. The chain joins TRBV11-3 to TRBJ2-3; 10 positions match TRBD1. Germline V gene lookup returns CDR1 SGHNT and CDR2 YENEEA. The CDR3 consists of 15 residues. The J segment lost 3 bases and the V segment lost 5 bases, leaving 5 bases of the junction unmatched. For the CDR3, the DNA is TGTGCCAGCAGCCCTCGACAGGGGGCTACAGATACGCAGTATTTT. As protein: CASSPRQGATDTQYF.

This chain connects TRBV5-1 to TRBJ2-1; 7 bases are shared with TRBD1. Trimming cost V 1 base and J 5 bases; bases outside gene matches: 9. The germline V gene encodes CDR1 SGHRS and CDR2 YFSETQ. The CDR3 is 16 residues long. The chain's CDR3 is CASSLSPGTENNEQFF. CDR3 DNA sequence: TGCGCCAGCAGCTTGTCCCCCGGGACAGAGAACAATGAGCAGTTCTTC. The complete variable domain, with remaining parts taken from reference TRBV5-1 and TRBJ2-1, reads KAGVTQTPRYLIKTRGQQVTLSCSPISGHRSVSWYQQTPGQGLQFLFEYFSETQRNKGNFPGRFSGRQFSNSRSEMNVSTLELGDSALYLCASSLSPGTENNEQFFGPGTRLTVL.

This clone was seen just once. The chain couples TRBV2 to TRBJ2-1, with 11 bases lining up with TRBD2. The ends lost 5 bases at V and 10 bases at J; junction bases unmatched: 10. Germline V lookup: CDR1 SNHLY, CDR2 FYNNEI. This CDR3 has 15 residues. The CDR3 is CASSRLAGPLMEQFF. As DNA, the CDR3 is TGTGCCAGCAGTCGACTAGCGGGGCCGCTTATGGAGCAGTTCTTC.

This chain joins TRBV7-8 and TRBJ1-1, with 8 bases matching TRBD1. Germline CDR1 and CDR2: SGHVS and FQNEAQ. Trimming removed 3 bases from V and 1 base from J; junction bases left unmatched: 4. The CDR3 runs 15 residues. The CDR3 coding sequence is TGTGCCAGCAGCTTGGGACAGGCCTCGAACACTGAAGCTTTCTTT. Protein: CASSLGQASNTEAFF.